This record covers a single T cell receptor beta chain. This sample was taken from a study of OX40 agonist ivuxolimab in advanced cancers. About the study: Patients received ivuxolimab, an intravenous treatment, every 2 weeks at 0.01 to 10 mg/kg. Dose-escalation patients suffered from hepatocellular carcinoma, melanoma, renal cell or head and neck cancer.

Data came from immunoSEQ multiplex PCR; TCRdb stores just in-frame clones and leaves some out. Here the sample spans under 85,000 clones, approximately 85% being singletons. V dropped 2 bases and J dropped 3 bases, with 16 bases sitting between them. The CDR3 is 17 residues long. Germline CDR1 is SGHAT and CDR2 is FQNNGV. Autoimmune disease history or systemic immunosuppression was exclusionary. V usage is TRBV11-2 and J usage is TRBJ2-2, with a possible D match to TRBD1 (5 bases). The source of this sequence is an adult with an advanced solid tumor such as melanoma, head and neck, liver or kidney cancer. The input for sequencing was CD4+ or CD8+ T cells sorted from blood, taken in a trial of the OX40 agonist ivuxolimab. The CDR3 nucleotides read TGTGCCAGCAGCTTACCCCAACTCGACAGAGACACCGGGGAGCTGTTTTTT. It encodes CASSLPQLDRDTGELFF. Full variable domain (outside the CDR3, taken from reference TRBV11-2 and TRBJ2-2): EAGVAQSPRYKIIEKRQSVAFWCNPISGHATLYWYQQILGQGPKLLIQFQNNGVVDDSQLPKDRFSAERLKGVDSTLKIQPAKLEDSAVYLCASSLPQLDRDTGELFFGEGSRLTVL.